The next 19 T cell receptor beta chains were all read from a single sample in a study of a mutant IDH1 vaccine in newly diagnosed glioma. The time point is: baseline, week 1 (first vaccination visit). This sample's treatment: pre-vaccination baseline after standard-of-care therapy. TCRdb's table, derived via immunoSEQ multiplex PCR, lists solely in-frame clones and lacks some. The sample consists of about 67,000 clones, around four fifths of them appearing once. Source: peripheral blood mononuclear cells (PBMCs), taken from a glioma patient treated with radiotherapy, temozolomide or both. Receptor source: a woman under 30 with glioma. Some clones in this sample may be carry-over from other donors' samples.

The chain combines TRBV29-1 with TRBJ2-3; D remains ambiguous. Trimming took 5 bases from V and 2 from J, leaving 14 bases between them. Germline V gives CDR1 SQVTM, CDR2 ANQGSEA. This CDR3 region has 14 residues. For the CDR3, the DNA is TGCAGCGTTTTGGGTGGGCACCCCACAGATACGCAGTATTTT. Its translation is CSVLGGHPTDTQYF.

The chain is built from TRBV7-6 and TRBJ1-2; TRBD1 agrees at 8 bases. Looked up from germline, CDR1 is SGHVS and CDR2 is FNYEAQ. The V segment lost 2 bases and the J segment 6 bases; nucleotides outside the gene matches: 5. CDR3 length: 14 amino acids. CDR3 bases: TGTGCCAGCAGCTTAAACAGGGGGAGGGATGGCTACACCTTC. It yields the protein CASSLNRGRDGYTF.

This clone was observed a handful of times. The chain couples TRBV29-1 to TRBJ1-1; tentative D call: TRBD1 (5 bases). V lost 3 bases to trimming and J lost 3 bases, with 11 bases between them. CDR1 and CDR2 (germline): SQVTM, ANQGSEA. The CDR3 has 13 amino acids. The CDR3 DNA reads as TGCAGCGTTGATGCAGGGACGGACACTGAAGCTTTCTTT. It is translated as CSVDAGTDTEAFF.

This chain uses TRBV10-1 with TRBJ2-5, with D tentatively TRBD1 (6 bases). This CDR3 has 15 residues. The V and J ends lost 6 bases and 0 bases respectively, with 14 bases between them. Germline V lookup: CDR1 WNHNN, CDR2 SYGVQD (reference sequence). For the CDR3, the DNA is TGCGCCAGCAGGGAGACAGGTGGGTACCAAGAGACCCAGTACTTC. Translation: CASRETGGYQETQYF.

The rearrangement uses TRBV6-4 and TRBJ1-1; D might be TRBD1 (5 bases). Germline CDR1 and CDR2: MRHNA and SNTAGT. This CDR3 contains 14 residues. V was trimmed by 6 bases and J by 2 bases, leaving 13 bases between them. The CDR3: CASRPSGTNTEAFF. DNA for the CDR3: TGTGCCAGCAGACCCTCCGGGACTAACACTGAAGCTTTCTTT.

V and J are TRBV5-1 and TRBJ1-2, with D hard to call. V was cut by 0 bases and J by 0 bases, with 12 bases left in between. CDR1 is SGHRS and CDR2 is YFSETQ in the germline V gene. CDR3 length equals 16 residues. CDR3 loop: CASSLEPEITNYGYTF. The CDR3 nucleotides are TGCGCCAGCAGCTTGGAGCCGGAGATCACTAACTATGGCTACACCTTC.

This sequence joins TRBV4-1 and TRBJ2-7; a possible D gene is TRBD1 (6 bases). Germline V CDR1 and CDR2: MGHRA, YSYEKL. This CDR3 contains 15 residues. V was clipped by 1 base and J by 5 bases, with 15 bases between them. CDR3 sequence (DNA): TGCGCCAGCAGCCAAGGTCAGGGGAACGCGGACGAGCAGTACTTC. This codes for CASSQGQGNADEQYF.

This clone turned up a few times. The gene calls are TRBV18 and TRBJ1-4; D uncertain. Germline-derived CDR1 and CDR2 are KGHSH and LQKENI. The CDR3 contains 16 residues. Trimming stripped 2 bases from V and 11 bases from J, with 21 bases between. The CDR3 DNA reads as TGTGCCAGCTCACCAAACTCTTTGACCGGAGAGGGCAAACTGTTTTTT. Its translation is CASSPNSLTGEGKLFF.

The V call is TRBV5-1, the J call TRBJ2-2; D not certain. The V gene lost 0 bases and the J gene lost 0 bases, with 6 bases spanning the gap. The CDR3 runs 15 residues. Germline V gene lookup returns CDR1 SGHRS and CDR2 YFSETQ. Here the CDR3 DNA reads TGCGCCAGCAGCTTGGTGGTATCGAACACCGGGGAGCTGTTTTTT. Its protein product is CASSLVVSNTGELFF.

The rearrangement joins TRBV9 to TRBJ2-3; D remains ambiguous. V was cut by 2 bases and J by 5 bases, with 9 bases left in between. This CDR3 spans 13 amino acids. The V gene's germline CDR1 is SGDLS and CDR2 YYNGEE. CDR3 DNA sequence: TGTGCCAGCAGCGTGCCACGTGGAGATACGCAGTATTTT. Residues: CASSVPRGDTQYF.

V is TRBV6-6 and J is TRBJ2-7; 11 positions match TRBD1. V gave up 7 bases and J gave up 5 bases; unmatched junction bases: 10. CDR1 MNHNY and CDR2 SVGAGI come from the germline V gene (reference sequence). The CDR3 runs 15 residues. For the CDR3, the DNA is TGTGCCAGCACCTCCCAGGGACAGGGGGTCGACGAGCAGTACTTC. Residues: CASTSQGQGVDEQYF.

This clone occurred a few times. The V gene is TRBV6-5, the J gene TRBJ2-3, with 14 bases aligning to TRBD2. Germline V gene sequence: CDR1 MNHEY, CDR2 SVGAGI. The CDR3 spans 15 residues. Trimming cost V 4 bases and J 4 bases; bases outside gene matches: 1. CDR3 nucleotide sequence: TGTGCCAGCAGTTGGACTAGCGGGAGGTCAGATACGCAGTATTTT. This encodes CASSWTSGRSDTQYF.

V is TRBV5-1 and J is TRBJ2-7, with 8 bases lining up with TRBD2. This CDR3 comprises 15 residues. Trimming cost V 2 bases and J 2 bases; bases outside gene matches: 6. Germline CDR1 is SGHRS and CDR2 is YFSETQ. For the CDR3, the DNA is TGCGCCAGCAGCTTCACTAGCGGCTACACCTACGAGCAGTACTTC. Translating it yields CASSFTSGYTYEQYF.

V and J are TRBV7-9 and TRBJ1-2, with 7 positions matching TRBD1. Germline loops: CDR1 SEHNR, CDR2 FQNEAQ (reference sequence). The CDR3 totals 19 residues. After removal of 5 bases from V and 0 bases from J, the junction contained 18 bases not matched to a gene. For the CDR3, the DNA is TGTGCCAGCAGCCCCCCCCGGGACAGCAAGACGAGAGCTAACTATGGCTACACCTTC. Translation: CASSPPRDSKTRANYGYTF.

In this sample, this clone turned up once. J is TRBJ1-5 and V is TRBV19; D unclear. Trimming removed 7 bases at V and 2 bases at J, with 12 bases between. CDR1 is LNHDA, CDR2 SQIVND, per germline (reference sequence). The CDR3 contains 14 residues. In DNA, the CDR3 is TGTGCCAGTATGAAGGGTCTTGGCAATCAGCCCCAGCATTTT. Translation gives CASMKGLGNQPQHF.

The chain combines TRBV5-1 with TRBJ2-3; D is ambiguous. This CDR3 region has 15 residues. V was pared by 2 bases and J by 0 bases, with 10 bases between. Germline CDR1 reads SGHRS; CDR2 reads YFSETQ. CDR3 in DNA: TGCGCCAGCAGCTTCGGAACTACCAGCACAGATACGCAGTATTTT. Residues: CASSFGTTSTDTQYF. The entire variable domain, with the rest obtained from reference TRBV5-1 and TRBJ2-3, is as follows: KAGVTQTPRYLIKTRGQQVTLSCSPISGHRSVSWYQQTPGQGLQFLFEYFSETQRNKGNFPGRFSGRQFSNSRSEMNVSTLELGDSALYLCASSFGTTSTDTQYFGPGTRLTVL.

V and J are TRBV10-3 and TRBJ2-7; D may be TRBD1 (5 bases). This CDR3 has 13 residues. Germline V gene sequence: CDR1 ENHRY, CDR2 SYGVKD. Trimming left V 1 base short and J 3 bases short, with 7 bases between. The CDR3 DNA reads as TGTGCCATCAGTGAGTTGGGGCACTACGAGCAGTACTTC. As protein: CAISELGHYEQYF.

The rearrangement joins TRBV7-9 to TRBJ1-4; possible D gene TRBD1, 6 bases. Germline lookup yields CDR1 SEHNR and CDR2 FQNEAQ (reference sequence). The CDR3 is 15 amino acids. The germline V and J ends were trimmed by 2 bases and 0 bases, with 7 bases remaining between them. CDR3 region: CASSLQGPTNEKLFF. The CDR3 nucleotides read TGTGCCAGCAGCTTACAGGGGCCAACTAATGAAAAACTGTTTTTT. Looking up the rest from reference TRBV7-9 and TRBJ1-4 gives the full variable domain: DTGVSQNPRHKITKRGQNVTFRCDPISEHNRLYWYRQTLGQGPEFLTYFQNEAQLEKSRLLSDRFSAERPKGSFSTLEIQRTEQGDSAMYLCASSLQGPTNEKLFFGSGTQLSVL.

The rearrangement links TRBV9 to TRBJ2-7; no reliable D call. CDR3 length: 12 amino acids. The ends were cut back, 0 bases at V and 6 bases at J, with 7 bases in the middle. The germline V gene encodes CDR1 SGDLS and CDR2 YYNGEE. This CDR3 is CASSVGPSEQYF. DNA of the CDR3: TGTGCCAGCAGCGTAGGGCCCTCCGAGCAGTACTTC.